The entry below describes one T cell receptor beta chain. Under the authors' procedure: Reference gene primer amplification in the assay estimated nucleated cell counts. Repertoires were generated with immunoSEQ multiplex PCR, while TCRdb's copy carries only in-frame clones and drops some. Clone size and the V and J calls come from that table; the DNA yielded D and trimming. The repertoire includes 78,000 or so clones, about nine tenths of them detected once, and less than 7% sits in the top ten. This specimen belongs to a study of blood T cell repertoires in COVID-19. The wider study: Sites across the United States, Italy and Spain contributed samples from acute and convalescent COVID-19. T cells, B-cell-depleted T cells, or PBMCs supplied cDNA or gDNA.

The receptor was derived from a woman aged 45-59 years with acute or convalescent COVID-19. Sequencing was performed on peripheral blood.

The CDR3 region is CASSYSTGNTEAFF. The CDR3 DNA reads TGTGCCAGCAGTTACTCGACAGGAAACACTGAAGCTTTCTTT. The chain uses TRBV6-5 and TRBJ1-1, with D possibly being TRBD1 (6 bases). The CDR3 contains 14 residues. V was clipped by 0 bases and J by 2 bases, with 7 bases between them. Germline values: CDR1 MNHEY, CDR2 SVGAGI.